Listed below are T cell receptor beta chains from one sample, sequenced in a study of regulatory T cells in long-lasting Graves disease. TCRdb passed the multiplex PCR reads through MiXCR, listing each CDR3 protein once. The data show about 340,000 distinct CDR3 sequences, around a fifth seen once. The sequenced sample was peripheral blood mononuclear cells (PBMCs), obtained when the disease was refractory, from a patient treated with antithyroid drugs. These receptors all stem from a female donor with Graves disease. Both conserved end residues are part of each CDR3. D genes are given only for firm matches. The listing skips clone size in some rows; elsewhere it reads once, few, many or a size class.

v_call	cdr3_length	j_call	d_call	clone_size	cdr3_aa	cdr3_nt
TRBV7-9	14	TRBJ1-1	.	.	CASRNPFTNTEAFF	TGTGCCAGCAGAAACCCTTTTACGAACACTGAAGCTTTCTTT
TRBV20-1	13	TRBJ2-7	.	many	CSARVPGRYEQYF	TGCAGTGCTAGAGTTCCGGGGAGGTACGAGCAGTACTTC
TRBV2	13	TRBJ2-7	.	many	CATAPVENYEQYF	TGTGCCACCGCTCCGGTGGAGAACTACGAGCAGTACTTC
TRBV2	16	TRBJ1-4	.	many	CASRVTGGATNEKLFF	TGTGCCAGCAGAGTGACAGGCGGGGCAACTAATGAAAAACTGTTTTTT
TRBV12-3/TRBV12-4	15	TRBJ2-7	.	many	CASRRGGQGLTEQYF	TGTGCCAGCAGGAGGGGAGGACAAGGCTTAACTGAGCAGTACTTC
TRBV9	15	TRBJ2-7	.	.	CASSVDPGSSYEQYF	TGTGCCAGCAGCGTAGATCCAGGCAGCTCCTACGAGCAGTACTTC
TRBV15	16	TRBJ2-1	TRBD2	few	CATSRIASGSYNEQFF	TGTGCCACCAGCAGAATCGCTAGCGGGTCCTACAATGAGCAGTTCTTC
TRBV20-1	16	TRBJ2-7	TRBD1	many	CSGGGQGASIGLGQYF	TGCAGTGGTGGGGGCCAGGGGGCGAGTATTGGGCTCGGGCAGTACTTC
TRBV11-2	15	TRBJ1-1	.	many	CASSLDPGFDTEAFF	TGTGCCAGCAGCTTAGATCCAGGCTTCGACACTGAAGCTTTCTTT
TRBV19	15	TRBJ1-2	.	many	CASSPLDKGNYGYTF	TGTGCCAGTAGTCCCCTTGACAAAGGAAACTATGGCTACACCTTC
TRBV5-5	15	TRBJ1-2	TRBD1	many	CASSLDPGGTYGYTF	TGTGCCAGCAGCTTGGATCCAGGGGGAACCTATGGCTACACCTTC
TRBV6-5	15	TRBJ2-5	.	.	CASSYSPAPQGTQYF	TGTGCCAGCAGTTACTCCCCGGCCCCGCAGGGGACCCAGTACTTC
TRBV29-1	14	TRBJ1-2	TRBD1	many	CSVFVSTGAEGYTF	TGCAGCGTTTTTGTCTCGACAGGGGCGGAGGGCTACACCTTC
TRBV19	12	TRBJ1-5	.	few	CASCPINQPQHF	TGTGCCAGCTGTCCCATAAATCAGCCCCAGCATTTT
TRBV14	15	TRBJ2-7	.	.	CASSQDLTVYYEQYF	TGTGCCAGCAGCCAAGATTTGACAGTCTACTACGAGCAGTACTTC
TRBV28	15	TRBJ1-2	TRBD1	many	CASRSQGEEAYGYTF	TGTGCCAGCAGATCTCAGGGGGAGGAGGCCTATGGCTACACCTTC
TRBV12-3/TRBV12-4	14	TRBJ2-5	.	many	CASSSHNPWGTQYF	TGTGCCAGCAGTTCCCATAACCCCTGGGGGACCCAGTACTTC
TRBV7-9	11	TRBJ1-5	.	.	CASSSEGTQHF	TGTGCCAGCAGCTCAGAAGGGACCCAGCATTTT
TRBV5-1	16	TRBJ2-7	TRBD2	many	CASSLAASGGSYEQYF	TGCGCCAGCAGCTTGGCGGCTAGCGGGGGTAGCTACGAGCAGTACTTC
TRBV18	13	TRBJ1-1	.	few	CASSPARDTEAFF	TGTGCCAGCTCACCGGCCAGGGACACTGAAGCTTTCTTT